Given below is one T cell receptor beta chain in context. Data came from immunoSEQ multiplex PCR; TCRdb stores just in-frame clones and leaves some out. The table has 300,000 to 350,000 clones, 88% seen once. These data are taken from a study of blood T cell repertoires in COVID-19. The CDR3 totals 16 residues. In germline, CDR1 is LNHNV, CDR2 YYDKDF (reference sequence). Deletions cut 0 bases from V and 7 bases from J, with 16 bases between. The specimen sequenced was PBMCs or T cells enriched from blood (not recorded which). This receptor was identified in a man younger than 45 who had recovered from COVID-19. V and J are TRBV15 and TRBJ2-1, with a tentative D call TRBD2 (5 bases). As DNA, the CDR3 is TGTGCCACCAGCAGAGATACTCGGGGATCTTGGAATGAGCAGTTCTTC. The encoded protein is CATSRDTRGSWNEQFF.